This T cell receptor (beta chain) was captured in a study of blood T cells in healthy people across ages. Points from the study as a whole: The fall in TCR beta diversity per million T cells was roughly linear with age.

To note about this clonotype: Its antigen is not identified.

The CDR3 is 12 residues long. Per germline, CDR1 MNHNY and CDR2 SVGAGI (reference sequence). V was shortened by 4 bases and J by 4 bases, with 8 bases between the two germline ends. A second PCR of 7 to 11 cycles used a sample-barcoded 5' primer and a J-beta primer mix. One entry per CDR3 protein, called by TCRdb with MiXCR from the 5' RACE reads. The table records more than 1,400,000 distinct CDR3 sequences, 35% to 45% of them present only once. Source material: blood. This receptor was obtained from a woman under 30 in good health. The gene calls are TRBV6-6 and TRBJ2-7; D call uncertain. CDR3 sequence (DNA): TGTGCCAGCAGTTCCCAGGCGTACGAGCAGTACTTC. This translates into CASSSQAYEQYF.